What follows describes a single T cell receptor beta chain. Its matching antigen is unknown. Germline-derived CDR1 and CDR2 are SEHNR and FQNEAQ (reference sequence). Trimming left V 5 bases short and J 4 bases short, with 17 bases between. The CDR3 has 16 amino acids. Treatment of patients with chemo-refractory metastatic non-small-cell lung cancer consisted of focal radiation plus CTLA-4 blockade with ipilimumab. Generated by immunoSEQ multiplex PCR, the TCRdb table keeps only in-frame clones and is missing some. There are tens of thousands of clones in the sample; around nine tenths occur only once, and around 0.85% lies in the top ten. This entry comes from a study of radiotherapy plus CTLA-4 blockade in lung cancer. Study information: Disease control was seen in 31% of patients, objective responses in roughly 17%. Study-level findings and limits: Interferon-beta, together with early blood T cell clone dynamics, reportedly best predicted response. In blood, tumor-derived TCR clones expanded after radiotherapy plus ipilimumab.

Material: peripheral blood, obtained from a patient treated with radiotherapy plus ipilimumab. This clonotype originated in a human donor with non-small cell lung cancer who had stable disease on radiotherapy plus ipilimumab. The chain uses TRBV7-9 and TRBJ2-2, with D perhaps matching TRBD1 (5 bases). The CDR3 nucleotides are TGTGCCAGCAGCATACAGGTTACCTCGACCACCGGGGAGCTGTTTTTT. It yields the protein CASSIQVTSTTGELFF.